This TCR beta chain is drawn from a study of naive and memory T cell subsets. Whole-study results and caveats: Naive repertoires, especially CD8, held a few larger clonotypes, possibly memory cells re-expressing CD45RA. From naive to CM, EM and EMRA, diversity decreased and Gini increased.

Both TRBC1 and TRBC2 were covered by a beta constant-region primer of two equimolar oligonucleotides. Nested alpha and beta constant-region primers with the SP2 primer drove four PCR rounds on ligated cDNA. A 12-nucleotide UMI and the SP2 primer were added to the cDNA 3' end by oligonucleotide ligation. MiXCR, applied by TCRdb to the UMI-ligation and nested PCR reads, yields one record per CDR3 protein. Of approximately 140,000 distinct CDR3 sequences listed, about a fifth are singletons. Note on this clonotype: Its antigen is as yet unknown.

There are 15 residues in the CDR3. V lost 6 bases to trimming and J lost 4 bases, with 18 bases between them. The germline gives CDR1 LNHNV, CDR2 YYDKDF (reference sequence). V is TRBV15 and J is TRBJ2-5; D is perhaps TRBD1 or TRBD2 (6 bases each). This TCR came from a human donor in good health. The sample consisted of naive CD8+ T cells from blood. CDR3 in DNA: TGTGCCACCAGAGGGTTCGGGGGCCAAGGAGAGACCCAGTACTTC. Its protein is CATRGFGGQGETQYF.